The 6 T cell receptor beta chains below were found in one sample sequenced in a study of neurological immune-mediated disorders (dated by TCRdb to between 2019 and 2020). The protocol used for the library was 5' RACE. Sequencing was carried out with an Illumina HiSeq 2500. TCRdb took the public reads, trimmed them with fastp at Q25, ran MiXCR for clone calling and kept in-frame beta chains. For every CDR3 protein sequence, its rows merge into one entry that carries the most common genes and DNA. This sample lists roughly 48,000 distinct CDR3 sequences; about 25% were detected once. Approximately 23% of the sample rests with the top ten. The sample consisted of PBMCs. The receptors were gathered from a woman aged 70 to 79 in good health.

The genes are TRBV18 and TRBJ2-3, with 7 bases lining up with TRBD1. The CDR3 totals 14 residues. Looked up from germline, CDR1 is KGHSH and CDR2 is LQKENI. The ends lost 5 bases at V and 1 base at J; junction bases unmatched: 3. DNA for the CDR3: TGTGCCAGCTCATTCGGACAGGGCACAGATACGCAGTATTTT. Its translation is CASSFGQGTDTQYF.

Turning to this clonotype: Given a much more abundant clone one base away, this may be a read error. V usage is TRBV7-8 and J usage is TRBJ2-7; the D is unclear. The CDR3 consists of 16 residues. Per germline, CDR1 SGHVS and CDR2 FQNEAQ. Trimming shortened V by 5 bases and J by 1 base, and 18 bases separated the two germline ends. CDR3 residues: CASSTPLRHGSYEQYF. The DNA of the CDR3 is TGTGCCAGCAGCACACCCCTTCGGCACGGATCCTACGAGCAGTACTTC.

This clonotype was counted at least ten times. The gene calls are TRBV10-3 and TRBJ1-1; D is ambiguous. Trimming left V 3 bases short and J 0 bases short, with 11 bases between. The CDR3 consists of 15 residues. Germline-derived CDR1 and CDR2 are ENHRY and SYGVKD. The DNA of the CDR3 is TGTGCCATCAGTGACGGGAAAGGGATGAACACTGAAGCTTTCTTT. Translation: CAISDGKGMNTEAFF.

The rearrangement uses TRBV12-3 or TRBV12-4 and TRBJ2-3; D not certain. Between the trimmed V and J ends, which lost 6 bases and 3 bases, there was a span of 7 bases. The length of the CDR3 is 12 residues. The CDR3 sequence: CASRGWTDTQYF. Written as DNA, the CDR3 is TGTGCCAGCAGGGGATGGACAGATACGCAGTATTTT.

This chain joins TRBV4-3 and TRBJ2-3, with 7 positions matching TRBD2. This CDR3 region has 17 residues. The trim removed 0 bases at V and 2 bases at J, leaving 8 bases unmatched. The germline CDR1 and CDR2 sequences are LGHNA and YSLEER. The CDR3: CASSQDVASGYTDTQYF. CDR3 bases: TGCGCCAGCAGCCAAGATGTTGCTAGCGGATACACAGATACGCAGTATTTT.

The gene calls are TRBV13 and TRBJ2-7, with TRBD1 matching over 7 bases. This CDR3 region has 16 residues. V shed 0 bases and J 1 base; nucleotides not matched to a gene: 6. Per the germline V gene, CDR1 is PRHDT and CDR2 is FYEKMQ (reference sequence). CDR3 nucleotide sequence: TGTGCCAGCAGCTTAGGCCCTTGGGACAGATCCTACGAGCAGTACTTC. It encodes CASSLGPWDRSYEQYF.